This paragraph covers one T cell receptor beta chain sequence. What it binds is unknown. This specimen comes from a study of T cell repertoires in cytomegalovirus infection. On the study more broadly: Peptides in the study included HLA-C-restricted and HLA-B-restricted CMV epitopes. Indications of both CMV infection and matching HLA type were provided by public TCR beta signatures.

Study-level points and caveats: Ex vivo, HLA-C-restricted CMV-specific TCR beta clonotypes prevailed over the rest of the response.

The ends lost 2 bases at V and 10 bases at J; junction bases unmatched: 8. The germline V gene has CDR1 SNHLY and CDR2 FYNNEI. The CDR3 has 15 amino acids. MiXCR, run by TCRdb on the reads, gives a single entry per CDR3 protein. Here the sample spans about 700,000 distinct CDR3 sequences, roughly 36% being singletons. Material: cultured PBMCs, obtained from culture after CMV antigen stimulation. The V and J genes are TRBV2 and TRBJ2-4, with 10 bases that match TRBD2. The receptor's source is a human donor in good health (CMV status not recorded). Some clones in this sample may be carry-over from other donors' samples. The CDR3: CASSEMSGGVKIQYF. CDR3 sequence (DNA): TGTGCCAGCAGTGAAATGAGCGGGGGGGTAAAGATTCAGTACTTC.